The source of this TCR beta chain is a study of blood T cell repertoires in COVID-19. Study summary: The United States, Italy and Spain were the sources of the acute and convalescent COVID-19 samples. PBMCs, B-cell-depleted T cells, or T cells were the source of the cDNA or gDNA that made up the material.

Produced via immunoSEQ multiplex PCR; TCRdb's table is partial and in-frame only. The table lists about 77,000 clones, around 90% of them singletons. V shed 0 bases and J 5 bases; nucleotides not matched to a gene: 7. The CDR3 loop spans 15 amino acids. Germline CDR1 is SGDLS and CDR2 is YYNGEE. The receptor was derived from an elderly woman with active or convalescent COVID-19. V is TRBV9 and J is TRBJ1-1; 7 nucleotides align to TRBD1. The source material was peripheral blood. For the CDR3, the DNA is TGTGCCAGCAGCGTAGCGGCAGGGGGTTGGACTGAAGCTTTCTTT. Its protein is CASSVAAGGWTEAFF.